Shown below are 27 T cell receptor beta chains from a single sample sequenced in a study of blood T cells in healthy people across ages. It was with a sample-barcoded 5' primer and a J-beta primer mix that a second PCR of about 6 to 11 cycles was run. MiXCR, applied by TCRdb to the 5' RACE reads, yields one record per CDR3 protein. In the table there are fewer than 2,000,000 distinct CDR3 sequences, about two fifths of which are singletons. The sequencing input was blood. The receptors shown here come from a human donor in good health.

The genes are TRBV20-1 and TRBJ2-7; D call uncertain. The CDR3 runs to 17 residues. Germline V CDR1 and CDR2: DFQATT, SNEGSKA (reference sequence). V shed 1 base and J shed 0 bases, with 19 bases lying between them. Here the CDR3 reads CSARGRLDMSISYEQYF. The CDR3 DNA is TGCAGTGCTAGAGGAAGGCTAGACATGAGCATCTCCTACGAGCAGTACTTC.

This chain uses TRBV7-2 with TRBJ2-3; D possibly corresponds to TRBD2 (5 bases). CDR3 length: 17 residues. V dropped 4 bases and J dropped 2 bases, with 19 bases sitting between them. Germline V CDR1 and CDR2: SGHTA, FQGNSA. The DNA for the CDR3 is TGTGCCAGCAGCTCAAATCACGGGATAGGGAACACAGATACGCAGTATTTT. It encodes CASSSNHGIGNTDTQYF. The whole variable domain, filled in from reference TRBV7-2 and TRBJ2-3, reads GAGVSQSPSNKVTEKGKDVELRCDPISGHTALYWYRQSLGQGLEFLIYFQGNSAPDKSGLPSDRFSAERTGGSVSTLTIQRTQQEDSAVYLCASSSNHGIGNTDTQYFGPGTRLTVL.

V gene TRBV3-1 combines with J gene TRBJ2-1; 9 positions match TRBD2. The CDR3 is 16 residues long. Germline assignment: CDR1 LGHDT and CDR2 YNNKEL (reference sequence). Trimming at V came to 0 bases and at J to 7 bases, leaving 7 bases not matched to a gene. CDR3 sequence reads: CASSQERPSGENEQFF. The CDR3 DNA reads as TGTGCCAGCAGCCAAGAAAGGCCTAGCGGGGAGAATGAGCAGTTCTTC.

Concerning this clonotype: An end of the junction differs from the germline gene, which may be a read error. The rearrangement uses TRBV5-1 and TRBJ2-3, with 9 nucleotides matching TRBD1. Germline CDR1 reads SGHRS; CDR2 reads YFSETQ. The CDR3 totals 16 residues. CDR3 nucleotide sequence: TGCGCCAGCAGCTTGGAAGGGACAGGGAGCACAGGTACGCAGTATTTT. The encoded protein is CASSLEGTGSTGTQYF.

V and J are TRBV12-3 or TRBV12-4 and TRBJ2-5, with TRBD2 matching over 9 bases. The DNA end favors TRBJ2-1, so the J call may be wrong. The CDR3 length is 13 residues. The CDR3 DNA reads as TGTGCCAGCGCTAGCGGGGCCCAAGAGACCCAGTTCTTC. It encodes CASASGAQETQFF.

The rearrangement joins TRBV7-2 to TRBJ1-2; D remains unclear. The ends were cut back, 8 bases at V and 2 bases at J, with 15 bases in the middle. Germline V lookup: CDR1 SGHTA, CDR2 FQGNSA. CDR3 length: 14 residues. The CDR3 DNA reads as TGTGCCAGCGGCCCACCTTTAACGAACTATGGCTACACCTTC. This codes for CASGPPLTNYGYTF. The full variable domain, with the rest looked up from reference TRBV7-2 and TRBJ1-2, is GAGVSQSPSNKVTEKGKDVELRCDPISGHTALYWYRQSLGQGLEFLIYFQGNSAPDKSGLPSDRFSAERTGGSVSTLTIQRTQQEDSAVYLCASGPPLTNYGYTFGSGTRLTVV.

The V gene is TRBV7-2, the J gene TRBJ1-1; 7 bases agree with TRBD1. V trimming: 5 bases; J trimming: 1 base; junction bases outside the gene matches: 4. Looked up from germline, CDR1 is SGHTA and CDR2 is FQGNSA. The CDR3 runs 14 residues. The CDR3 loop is CASSVQGGNTEAFF. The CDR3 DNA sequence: TGTGCCAGCAGCGTCCAGGGGGGGAACACTGAAGCTTTCTTT.

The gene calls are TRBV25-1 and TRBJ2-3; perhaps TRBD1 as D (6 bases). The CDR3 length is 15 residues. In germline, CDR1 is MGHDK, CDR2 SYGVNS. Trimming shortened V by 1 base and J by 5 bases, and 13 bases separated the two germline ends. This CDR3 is CASSEFLGGVDTQYF. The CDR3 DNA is TGTGCCAGCAGTGAATTTTTAGGGGGTGTAGATACGCAGTATTTT. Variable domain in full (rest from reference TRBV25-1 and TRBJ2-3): EADIYQTPRYLVIGTGKKITLECSQTMGHDKMYWYQQDPGMELHLIHYSYGVNSTEKGDLSSESTVSRIRTEHFPLTLESARPSHTSQYLCASSEFLGGVDTQYFGPGTRLTVL.

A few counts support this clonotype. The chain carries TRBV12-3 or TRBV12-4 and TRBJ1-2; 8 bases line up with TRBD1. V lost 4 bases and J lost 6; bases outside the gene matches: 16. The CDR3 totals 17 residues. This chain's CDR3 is CASSSLDRGDVQNGYTF. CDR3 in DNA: TGTGCCAGCAGTTCTCTCGACAGGGGCGATGTACAAAATGGCTACACCTTC.

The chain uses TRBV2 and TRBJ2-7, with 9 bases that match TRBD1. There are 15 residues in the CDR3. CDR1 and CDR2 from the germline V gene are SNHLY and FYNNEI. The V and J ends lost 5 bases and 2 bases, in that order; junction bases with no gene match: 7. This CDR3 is CASSPTGGRPYEQYF. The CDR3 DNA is TGTGCCAGCAGTCCAACAGGGGGCAGGCCCTACGAGCAGTACTTC.

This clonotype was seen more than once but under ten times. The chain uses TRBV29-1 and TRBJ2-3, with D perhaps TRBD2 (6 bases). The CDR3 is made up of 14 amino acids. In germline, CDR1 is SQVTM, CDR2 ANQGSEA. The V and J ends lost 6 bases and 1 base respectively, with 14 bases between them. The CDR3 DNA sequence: TGCAGCGTAGCGGGCGGGTCCGGCACAGATACGCAGTATTTT. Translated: CSVAGGSGTDTQYF.

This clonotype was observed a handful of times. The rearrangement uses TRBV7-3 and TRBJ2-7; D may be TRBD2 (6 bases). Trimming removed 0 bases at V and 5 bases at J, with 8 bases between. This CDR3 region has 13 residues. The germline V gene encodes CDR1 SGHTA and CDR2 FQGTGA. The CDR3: CASSLTSGDEQYF. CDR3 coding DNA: TGTGCCAGCAGCTTAACATCGGGGGACGAGCAGTACTTC.

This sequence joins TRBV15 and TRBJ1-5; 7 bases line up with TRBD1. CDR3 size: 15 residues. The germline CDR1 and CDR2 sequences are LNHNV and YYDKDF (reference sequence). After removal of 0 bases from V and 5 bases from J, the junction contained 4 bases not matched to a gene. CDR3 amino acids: CATSREGDSYQPQHF. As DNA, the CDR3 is TGTGCCACCAGCAGAGAAGGGGACAGCTATCAGCCCCAGCATTTT.

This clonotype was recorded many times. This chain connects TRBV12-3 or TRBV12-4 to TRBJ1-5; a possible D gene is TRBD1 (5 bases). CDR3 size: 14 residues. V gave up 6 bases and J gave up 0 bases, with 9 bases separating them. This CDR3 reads CASSLGVSNQPQHF. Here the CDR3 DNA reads TGTGCCAGCAGCCTGGGGGTTAGCAATCAGCCCCAGCATTTT.

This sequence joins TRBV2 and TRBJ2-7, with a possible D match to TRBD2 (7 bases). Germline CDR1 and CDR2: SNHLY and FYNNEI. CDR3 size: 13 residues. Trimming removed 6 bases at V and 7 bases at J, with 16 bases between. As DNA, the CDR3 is TGTGCCAGCAGCGGACGGGGGGCGGGGGAGCAGTACTTC. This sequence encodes CASSGRGAGEQYF.

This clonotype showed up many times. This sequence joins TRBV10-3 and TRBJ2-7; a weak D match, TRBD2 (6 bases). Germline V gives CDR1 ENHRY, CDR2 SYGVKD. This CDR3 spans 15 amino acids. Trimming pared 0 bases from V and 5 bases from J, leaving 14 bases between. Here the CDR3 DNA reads TGTGCCATCAGTGAGTCTATACGGGGGAACGACGAGCAGTACTTC. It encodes CAISESIRGNDEQYF.

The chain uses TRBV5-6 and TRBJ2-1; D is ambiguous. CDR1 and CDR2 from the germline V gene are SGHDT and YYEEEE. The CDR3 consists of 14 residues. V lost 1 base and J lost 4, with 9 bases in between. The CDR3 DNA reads TGTGCCAGCAGCTTGAAGCACGGATACAATGAGCAGTTCTTC. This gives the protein CASSLKHGYNEQFF.

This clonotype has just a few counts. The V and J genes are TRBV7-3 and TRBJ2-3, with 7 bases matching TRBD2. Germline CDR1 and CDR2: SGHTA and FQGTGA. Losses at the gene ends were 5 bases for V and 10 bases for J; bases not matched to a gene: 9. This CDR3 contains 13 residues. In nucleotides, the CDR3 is TGTGCCAGCAGCCAAAGCGGGGAGGATTCGCAGTATTTT. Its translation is CASSQSGEDSQYF.

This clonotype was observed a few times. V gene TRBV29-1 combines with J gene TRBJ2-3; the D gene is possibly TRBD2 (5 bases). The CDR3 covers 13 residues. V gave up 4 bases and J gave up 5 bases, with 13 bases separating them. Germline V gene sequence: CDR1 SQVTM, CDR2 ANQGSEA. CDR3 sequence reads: CSVVRALGDTQYF. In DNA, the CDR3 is TGCAGCGTTGTGCGGGCACTGGGAGATACGCAGTATTTT.

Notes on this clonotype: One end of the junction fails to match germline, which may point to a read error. The CDR3 nucleotides are TGCGCCGGCAGCTTACGACGGGGCCGCAACGAGCAGTACTTC. Its protein product is CAGSLRRGRNEQYF. The chain uses TRBV5-1 and TRBJ2-4; TRBD1 or TRBD2 may be the D gene (5 bases each). The J call is in doubt because the DNA end fits TRBJ2-7 better. Germline CDR1 is SGHRS and CDR2 is YFSETQ. This CDR3 comprises 14 residues.

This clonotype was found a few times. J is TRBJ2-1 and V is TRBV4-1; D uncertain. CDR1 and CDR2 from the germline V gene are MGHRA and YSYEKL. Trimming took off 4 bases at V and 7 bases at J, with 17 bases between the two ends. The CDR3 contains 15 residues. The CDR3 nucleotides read TGCGCCAGCAGCCGAGAGACCCAACTACCTAATGAGCAGTTCTTC. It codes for CASSRETQLPNEQFF.

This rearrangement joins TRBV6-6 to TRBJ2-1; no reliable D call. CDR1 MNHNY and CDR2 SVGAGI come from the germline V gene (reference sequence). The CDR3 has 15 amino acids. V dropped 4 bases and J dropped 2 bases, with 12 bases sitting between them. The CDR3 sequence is CASSSAQGTYNEQFF. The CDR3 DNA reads TGTGCCAGCAGTTCGGCCCAAGGGACCTACAATGAGCAGTTCTTC.

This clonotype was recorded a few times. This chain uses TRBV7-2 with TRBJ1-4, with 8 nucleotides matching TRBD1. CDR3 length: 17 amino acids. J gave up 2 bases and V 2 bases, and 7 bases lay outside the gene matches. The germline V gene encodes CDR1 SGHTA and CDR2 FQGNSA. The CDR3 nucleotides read TGTGCCAGCAGCTTATTCCCAGGGGGCTTCACTAATGAAAAACTGTTTTTT. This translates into CASSLFPGGFTNEKLFF.

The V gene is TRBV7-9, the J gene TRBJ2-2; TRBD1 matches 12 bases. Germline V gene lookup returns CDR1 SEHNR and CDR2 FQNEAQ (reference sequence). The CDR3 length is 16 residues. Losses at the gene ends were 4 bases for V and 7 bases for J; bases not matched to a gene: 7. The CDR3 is CASSSSGTGGGGELFF. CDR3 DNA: TGTGCCAGCAGCTCGTCCGGGACAGGGGGCGGCGGGGAGCTGTTTTTT. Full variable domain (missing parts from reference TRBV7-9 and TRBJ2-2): DTGVSQNPRHKITKRGQNVTFRCDPISEHNRLYWYRQTLGQGPEFLTYFQNEAQLEKSRLLSDRFSAERPKGSFSTLEIQRTEQGDSAMYLCASSSSGTGGGGELFFGEGSRLTVL.

The CDR3 DNA reads TGCGCCAGCAGCCGCCCGGGACAGTCGCCGGACACGCAGTATTTT. Its protein product is CASSRPGQSPDTQYF. J is TRBJ2-3 and V is TRBV4-1; TRBD1 matches at 7 bases. Germline lookup yields CDR1 MGHRA and CDR2 YSYEKL. The trim removed 4 bases at V and 9 bases at J, leaving 13 bases unmatched. CDR3 length: 15 amino acids.

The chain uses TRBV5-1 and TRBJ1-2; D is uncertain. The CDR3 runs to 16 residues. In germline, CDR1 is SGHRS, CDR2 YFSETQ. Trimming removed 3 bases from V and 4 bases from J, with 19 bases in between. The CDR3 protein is CASSSFTYRASYGYTF. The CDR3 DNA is TGCGCCAGCAGCTCTTTTACTTACAGAGCCAGCTATGGCTACACCTTC.

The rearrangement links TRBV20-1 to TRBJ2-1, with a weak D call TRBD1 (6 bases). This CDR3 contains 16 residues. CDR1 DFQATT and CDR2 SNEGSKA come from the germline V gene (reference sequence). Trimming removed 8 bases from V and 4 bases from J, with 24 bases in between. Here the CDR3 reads CSTNQRTGQSYNEQFF. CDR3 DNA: TGCAGTACAAACCAACGCACGGGACAATCATACAATGAGCAGTTCTTC.